Shown below are 7 T cell receptor beta chains from a single sample sequenced in a study of monozygotic twins with inflammatory bowel disease. No DNA is given; TCRdb re-called the 5' RACE reads and lists each CDR3 protein once. This sample's table has about 380,000 distinct CDR3 sequences. Sequencing input: blood. These receptors were taken from a human donor with ulcerative colitis or Crohn's disease, or a healthy co-twin of an affected twin (not recorded which).

The rearrangement links TRBV12-3 or TRBV12-4 to TRBJ2-1; the TRBD1 assignment by TCRdb is unverifiable without DNA. The CDR3 consists of 15 residues. Here the CDR3 reads CASSFGQNNYNEQFF.

The rearrangement uses TRBV15 and TRBJ1-4; TCRdb's D gene call, TRBD1, goes unchecked for lack of DNA. This CDR3 region has 15 residues. Germline V CDR1 and CDR2: LNHNV, YYDKDF (reference sequence). Here the CDR3 reads CATSYGTASNEKLFF. Full variable domain (missing parts from reference TRBV15 and TRBJ1-4): DAMVIQNPRYQVTQFGKPVTLSCSQTLNHNVMYWYQQKSSQAPKLLFHYYDKDFNNEADTPDNFQSRRPNTSFCFLDIRSPGLGDTAMYLCATSYGTASNEKLFFGSGTQLSVL.

V and J are TRBV5-6 and TRBJ2-3. Germline V CDR1 and CDR2: SGHDT, YYEEEE. This CDR3 has 15 amino acids. CDR3 residues: CASSLEASMADTQYF.

The chain couples TRBV20-1 to TRBJ1-6; TCRdb's assignment of TRBD1 cannot be checked, as there is no DNA. Germline values: CDR1 DFQATT, CDR2 SNEGSKA (reference sequence). The CDR3 contains 15 residues. The CDR3: CSARDRVGGESPLHF.

The chain couples TRBV4-2 to TRBJ2-5; the D call of TRBD1 rests on TCRdb alone, since no DNA is present to check it. Germline CDR1 reads LGHNA; CDR2 reads YNFKEQ. This CDR3 has 15 residues. The CDR3 loop is CASSPNRDRQETQYF.

V is TRBV21-1 and J is TRBJ2-2; TCRdb's D call, TRBD2, is unchecked because there is no DNA. TRBV21-1 is deemed a pseudogene. The CDR3 extends over 11 amino acids. The CDR3 sequence: CAWRADGELFF.

CDR3 sequence reads: CASSYSGLYNEQFF. The chain has TRBV6-2 or TRBV6-3 and TRBJ2-1. CDR3 length: 14 residues. Germline assignment: CDR1 MNHEY and CDR2 SVGEGT.